These 12 T cell receptor beta chains originate from one sample sequenced in a study of shared clonotypes between healthy human individuals. Method: immunoSEQ multiplex PCR; TCRdb's copy keeps in-frame clones and lacks some. The data show 500,000 or so clones, with roughly 95% seen just once and about 0.064% held by the top ten. Sequencing was done on a sample of naive CD4+ T cells sorted from blood. Subset here: CD45RA+ positively selected. These receptors all stem from a woman in her twenties or thirties in good health.

The chain couples TRBV28 to TRBJ1-2, with 7 bases aligning to TRBD1. There are 15 residues in the CDR3. V trimming: 6 bases; J trimming: 8 bases; junction bases outside the gene matches: 15. The germline CDR1 and CDR2 sequences are MDHEN and SYDVKM. The CDR3 nucleotides are TGTGCCAGCAGCCCAAGGGGACAGATTAATAGGGGCTACACCTTC. Amino acids: CASSPRGQINRGYTF.

V and J are TRBV10-3 and TRBJ2-7; D remains unclear. The CDR3 contains 15 residues. CDR1 and CDR2 from the germline V gene are ENHRY and SYGVKD. V was clipped by 4 bases and J by 7 bases, with 20 bases between them. The CDR3 protein is CAISAREGTPMEQYF. The DNA for the CDR3 is TGTGCCATCAGTGCCCGCGAAGGAACGCCTATGGAGCAGTACTTC.

This rearrangement joins TRBV27 to TRBJ1-5; weak D call: TRBD1 (6 bases). Deletions cut 2 bases from V and 6 bases from J, with 11 bases between. The CDR3 is made up of 14 amino acids. From germline, CDR1 is MNHEY and CDR2 SMNVEV (reference sequence). The CDR3 coding sequence is TGTGCCAGCAGTTTAAGGGGGGTGGGTCAGCCCCAGCATTTT. It specifies CASSLRGVGQPQHF.

The chain couples TRBV21-1 to TRBJ2-1. TRBV21-1 is termed a pseudogene. The CDR3 has 13 residues. Here the CDR3 reads CASSKEDGNEQFF. CDR3 nucleotides: TGTGCCAGCAGCAAAGAGGACGGTAATGAGCAGTTCTTC.

The chain links TRBV4-2 to TRBJ2-3, with 10 bases matching TRBD2. The CDR3 is made up of 15 amino acids. The V gene end was trimmed by 1 base and the J gene end by 4 bases; junction bases not matched to a gene: 2. Germline values: CDR1 LGHNA, CDR2 YNFKEQ. The CDR3 sequence: CASSQASGSSDTQYF. CDR3 bases: TGTGCCAGCAGCCAAGCTAGCGGGAGTTCAGATACGCAGTATTTT.

The chain couples TRBV28 to TRBJ1-5; no clear D. The germline gives CDR1 MDHEN, CDR2 SYDVKM. The CDR3 extends over 12 amino acids. Trimming left V 4 bases short and J 6 bases short, with 7 bases between. CDR3 sequence (DNA): TGTGCCAGCAGTTCTGTTGGTCAGCCCCAGCATTTT. This gives the protein CASSSVGQPQHF.

The rearrangement links TRBV6-5 to TRBJ1-5; a possible D gene is TRBD1 (5 bases). The CDR3 has 15 amino acids. Trimming left V 5 bases short and J 0 bases short, with 11 bases between. Germline V lookup: CDR1 MNHEY, CDR2 SVGAGI. The chain's CDR3 is CASSNRDGSNQPQHF. CDR3 coding DNA: TGTGCCAGCAGTAACCGGGACGGTAGCAATCAGCCCCAGCATTTT.

This clone was found a few times. V and J are TRBV20-1 and TRBJ1-2, with 7 bases matching TRBD1. Germline loops: CDR1 DFQATT, CDR2 SNEGSKA (reference sequence). The CDR3 totals 11 residues. The CDR3 DNA sequence: TGCACCACGACAGGGACCTATGGCTACACCTTC. Translation gives CTTTGTYGYTF.

The rearrangement joins TRBV19 to TRBJ2-7; 9 bases are a match to TRBD1. This CDR3 spans 17 amino acids. CDR1 and CDR2 (germline): LNHDA, SQIVND (reference sequence). V dropped 4 bases and J dropped 5; count of bases not matched to a gene: 15. The CDR3, as DNA: TGTGCCAGTAGTAAAAAACCCGGGACAGGGAACTTCCACGAGCAGTACTTC. As protein: CASSKKPGTGNFHEQYF.

The rearrangement joins TRBV5-1 to TRBJ2-5; D call uncertain. The CDR3 consists of 14 residues. Trimming took 0 bases from V and 4 from J, leaving 10 bases between them. CDR1 and CDR2 from the germline V gene are SGHRS and YFSETQ. The CDR3 sequence: CASSLVSGAETQYF. The CDR3 coding sequence is TGCGCCAGCAGCTTGGTGAGTGGCGCAGAGACCCAGTACTTC.

This clone was seen only a few times. The J gene is TRBJ1-2, the V gene TRBV7-3, with TRBD1 as a possible D gene (6 bases). Germline V gene sequence: CDR1 SGHTA, CDR2 FQGTGA. Trimming shortened V by 4 bases and J by 8 bases, and 8 bases separated the two germline ends. The CDR3 runs 11 residues. Here the CDR3 reads CASSSGQGYTF. The CDR3 nucleotides are TGTGCCAGCAGCTCCGGACAGGGCTACACCTTC.

The chain is built from TRBV5-1 and TRBJ2-1; 8 bases are shared with TRBD2. The germline CDR1 and CDR2 sequences are SGHRS and YFSETQ. The CDR3 totals 16 residues. V was pared by 0 bases and J by 8 bases, with 10 bases of the junction left unmatched. CDR3 nucleotides: TGCGCCAGCAGCTTGGCCCCTAGCGGGTATGTCGATGAGCAGTTCTTC. It encodes CASSLAPSGYVDEQFF.